This T cell receptor (beta chain) emerged from a study of blood T cell repertoires in COVID-19. Study context: T cells, B-cell-depleted T cells, or PBMCs supplied cDNA or gDNA.

The CDR3 length is 14 residues. V was trimmed by 6 bases and J by 3 bases, leaving 15 bases between them. The V gene's germline CDR1 is MDHEN and CDR2 SYDVKM. Libraries were prepared by immunoSEQ multiplex PCR; TCRdb keeps only in-frame clonotypes and omits some of them. The table includes 140,000 or so clones, more than 85% detected once. The chain carries TRBV28 and TRBJ2-7; no definite D call. The receptor was derived from a human donor in a cohort sampled during active COVID-19. Sequences were obtained from peripheral blood. The CDR3 bases are TGTGCCAGCAGCCCTCGTCGGCGGCACTACGAGCAGTACTTC. Its translation: CASSPRRRHYEQYF.